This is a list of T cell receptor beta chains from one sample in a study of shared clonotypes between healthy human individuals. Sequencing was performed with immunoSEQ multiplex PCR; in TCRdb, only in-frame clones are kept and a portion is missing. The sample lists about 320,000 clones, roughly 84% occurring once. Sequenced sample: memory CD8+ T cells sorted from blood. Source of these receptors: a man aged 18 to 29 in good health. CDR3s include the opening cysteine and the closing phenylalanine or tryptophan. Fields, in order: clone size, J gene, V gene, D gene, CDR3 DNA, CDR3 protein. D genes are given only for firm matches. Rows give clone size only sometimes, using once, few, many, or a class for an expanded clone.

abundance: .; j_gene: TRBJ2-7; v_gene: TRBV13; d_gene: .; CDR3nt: TGTGCCAGCAGCTTATTCGCGAACTCCTACGAGCAGTACTTC; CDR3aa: CASSLFANSYEQYF
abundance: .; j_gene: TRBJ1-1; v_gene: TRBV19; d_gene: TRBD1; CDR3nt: TGTGCCAGTAGTATACCTACGACAGGGGAAACTGAAGCTTTCTTT; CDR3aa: CASSIPTTGETEAFF
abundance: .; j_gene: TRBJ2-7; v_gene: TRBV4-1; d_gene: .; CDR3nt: TGCGCCAGCAGCACTGTTGGGGGTGGGGAGCTCCTCGCCCCATACGAGCAGTACTTC; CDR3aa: CASSTVGGGELLAPYEQYF
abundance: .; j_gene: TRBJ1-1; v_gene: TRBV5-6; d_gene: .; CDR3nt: TGTGCCAGCAGCCCCGGGACAAGGGGACTAATGAACACTGAAGCTTTCTTT; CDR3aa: CASSPGTRGLMNTEAFF
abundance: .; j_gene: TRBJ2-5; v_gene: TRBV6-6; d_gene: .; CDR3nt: TGTGCCAGCATTGGGATGGAGACCCAGTACTTC; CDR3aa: CASIGMETQYF
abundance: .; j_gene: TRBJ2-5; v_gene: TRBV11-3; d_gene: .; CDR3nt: TGTGCCAGCAGCCCAAGGGGGGAGACCCAGTACTTC; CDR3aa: CASSPRGETQYF
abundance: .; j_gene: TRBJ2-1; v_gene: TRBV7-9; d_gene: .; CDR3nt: TGTGCCAGCAGCCCCCCAAGTCCTGAGTATGAGCAGTTCTTC; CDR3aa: CASSPPSPEYEQFF
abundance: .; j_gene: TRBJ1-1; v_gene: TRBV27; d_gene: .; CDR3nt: TGTGCCAGCAGTTTATCCAGGTTTGATGAAGCTTTCTTT; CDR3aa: CASSLSRFDEAFF
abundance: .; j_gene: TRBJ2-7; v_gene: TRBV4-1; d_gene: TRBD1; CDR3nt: TGCGCCAGCAGCCAAGAACCGGGACAGGGGTACGAGCAGTACTTC; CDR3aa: CASSQEPGQGYEQYF
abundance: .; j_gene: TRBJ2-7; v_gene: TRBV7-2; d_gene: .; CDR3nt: TGTGCCAGCAGCTTGTACTTCTCCTACGAGCAGTACTTC; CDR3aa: CASSLYFSYEQYF
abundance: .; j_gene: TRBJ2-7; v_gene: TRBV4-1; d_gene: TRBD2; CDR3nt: TGCGCCAGCAGCCAAGGGACTAGCGGCTACGAGCAGTACTTC; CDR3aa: CASSQGTSGYEQYF
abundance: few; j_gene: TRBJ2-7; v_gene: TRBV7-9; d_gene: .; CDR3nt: TGTGCCAGCAGCTTAGAGCTTCGACCCTACGAGCAGTACTTC; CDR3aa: CASSLELRPYEQYF
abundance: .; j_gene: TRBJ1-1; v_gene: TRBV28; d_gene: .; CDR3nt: TGTGCCAGCAGTTCGACAGGAGATGTGAACACTGAAGCTTTCTTT; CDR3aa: CASSSTGDVNTEAFF
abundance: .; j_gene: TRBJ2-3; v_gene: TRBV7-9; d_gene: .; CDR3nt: TGTGCCAGCAGCTTAGGTACAGGGGAGGGCACAGATACGCAGTATTTT; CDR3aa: CASSLGTGEGTDTQYF
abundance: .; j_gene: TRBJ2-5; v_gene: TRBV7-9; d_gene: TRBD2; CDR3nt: TGTGCCAGCGCCCAGGGACTAGCTTCCGGGGAGACCCAGTACTTC; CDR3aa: CASAQGLASGETQYF
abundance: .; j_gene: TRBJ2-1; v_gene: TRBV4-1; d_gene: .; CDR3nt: TGCGCCAGCAGCCTAATGGTTAACAATGAGCAGTTCTTC; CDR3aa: CASSLMVNNEQFF
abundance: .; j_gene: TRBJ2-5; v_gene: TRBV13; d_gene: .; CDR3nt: TGTGCCAGCAGCTTGCGGGCCGGGACACTACGGGAGACCCAGTACTTC; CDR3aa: CASSLRAGTLRETQYF
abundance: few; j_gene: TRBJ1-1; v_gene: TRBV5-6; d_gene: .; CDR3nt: TGTGCCAGCAGCTTGGGCAGCACTGAAGCTTTCTTT; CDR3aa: CASSLGSTEAFF
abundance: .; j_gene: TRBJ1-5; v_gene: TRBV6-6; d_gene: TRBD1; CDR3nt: TGTGCCAGCTCCAGGGGGTGGAGCAATCAGCCCCAGCATTTT; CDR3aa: CASSRGWSNQPQHF
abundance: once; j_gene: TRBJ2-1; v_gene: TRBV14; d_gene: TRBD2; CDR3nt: TGTGCCAGCAATTCGCGGGAGTGGGGGGATGAGCAGTTCTTC; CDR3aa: CASNSREWGDEQFF
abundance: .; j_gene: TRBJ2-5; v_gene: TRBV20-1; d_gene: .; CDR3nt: TGCAGTGCTAGACTAGTGGAGACCCAGTACTTC; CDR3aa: CSARLVETQYF
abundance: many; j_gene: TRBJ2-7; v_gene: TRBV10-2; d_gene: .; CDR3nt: TGCGCCAGCAGTAGCAGCGCCTACGAGCAGTACTTC; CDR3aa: CASSSSAYEQYF
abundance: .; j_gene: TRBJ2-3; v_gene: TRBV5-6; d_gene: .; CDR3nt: TGTGCCAGCAGCTCCCCTGGGGCCGCAGATACGCAGTATTTT; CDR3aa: CASSSPGAADTQYF
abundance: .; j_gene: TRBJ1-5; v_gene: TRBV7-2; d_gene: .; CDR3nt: TGTGCCAGCAGCTTCCAGGGGATAGGACAGCCCCAGCATTTT; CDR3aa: CASSFQGIGQPQHF
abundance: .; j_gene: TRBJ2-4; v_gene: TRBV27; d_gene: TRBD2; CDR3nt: TGTGCCAGCAGTTTAAACCGCGGGGTAGCGGGCATTCAGTACTTC; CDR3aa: CASSLNRGVAGIQYF
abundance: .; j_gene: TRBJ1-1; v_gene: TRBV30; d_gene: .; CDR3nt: TGTGCCTTCTCGGAGAACACTGAAGCTTTCTTT; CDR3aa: CAFSENTEAFF
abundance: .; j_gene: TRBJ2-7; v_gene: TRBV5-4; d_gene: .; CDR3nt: TGTGCCAGCAGCACGATGGGCGCGCCAGTACCCTACGAGCAGTACTTC; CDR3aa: CASSTMGAPVPYEQYF
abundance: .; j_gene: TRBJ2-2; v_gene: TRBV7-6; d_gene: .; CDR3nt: TGTGCCAGCAGCTTATCTGGGAACACCGGGGAGCTGTTTTTT; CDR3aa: CASSLSGNTGELFF
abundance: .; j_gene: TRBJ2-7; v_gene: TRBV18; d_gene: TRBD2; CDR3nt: TGTGCCAGCTCACCTAGCGGGGGGGCCTACGAGCAGTACTTC; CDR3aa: CASSPSGGAYEQYF
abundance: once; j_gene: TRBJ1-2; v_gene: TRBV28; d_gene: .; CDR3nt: TGTGCCAGCAGTTCGGACGCGGGCTATGGCTACACCTTC; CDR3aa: CASSSDAGYGYTF
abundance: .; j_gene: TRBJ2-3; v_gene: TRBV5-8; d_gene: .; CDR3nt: TGTGCCAGCAGCTTGGTCGTAGATACGCAGTATTTT; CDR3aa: CASSLVVDTQYF
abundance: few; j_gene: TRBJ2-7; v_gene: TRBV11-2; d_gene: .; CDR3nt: TGTGCCAGCAGCTTAGGATCGGACTTGTCCTACGAGCAGTACTTC; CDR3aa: CASSLGSDLSYEQYF
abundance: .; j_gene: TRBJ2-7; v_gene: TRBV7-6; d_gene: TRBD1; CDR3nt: TGTGCCAGCAGCGTGGGACAGGGGGTCTACGAGCAGTACTTC; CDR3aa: CASSVGQGVYEQYF
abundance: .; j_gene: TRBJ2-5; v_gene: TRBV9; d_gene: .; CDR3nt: TGTGCCAGCAGCGTAATCCCTCAAGAGACCCAGTACTTC; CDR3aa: CASSVIPQETQYF
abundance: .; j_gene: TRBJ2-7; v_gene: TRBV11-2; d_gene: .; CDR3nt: TGTGCCAGCAGCCTCTCGGGACGGACCGAGCAGTACTTC; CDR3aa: CASSLSGRTEQYF
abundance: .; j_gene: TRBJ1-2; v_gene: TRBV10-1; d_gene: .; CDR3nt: TGCGCCAGCCCCCCCGGCGGAGACACTAACTATGGCTACACCTTC; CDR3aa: CASPPGGDTNYGYTF
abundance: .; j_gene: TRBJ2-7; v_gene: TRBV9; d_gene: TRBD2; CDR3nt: TGTGCCAGCAGCGTAGCTAGCGGGGGTTCCTACGAGCAGTACTTC; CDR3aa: CASSVASGGSYEQYF
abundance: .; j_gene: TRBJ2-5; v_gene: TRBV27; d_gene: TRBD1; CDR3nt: TGTGCCAGCAGCCCCGCCCCGACAGGGGGATTTGAGACCCAGTACTTC; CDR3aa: CASSPAPTGGFETQYF
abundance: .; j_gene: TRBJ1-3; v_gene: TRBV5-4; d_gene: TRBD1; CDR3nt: TGTGCCAGCAGCCACGACAGGGGCTCTGGAAACACCATATATTTT; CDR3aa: CASSHDRGSGNTIYF
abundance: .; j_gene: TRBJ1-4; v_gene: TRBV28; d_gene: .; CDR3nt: TGTGCCAGCAGTCCCACACAGGAAGGAACTAATGAAAAACTGTTTTTT; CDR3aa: CASSPTQEGTNEKLFF
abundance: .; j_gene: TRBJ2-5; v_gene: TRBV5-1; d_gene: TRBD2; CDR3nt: TGCGCCAGCAGCATAGAACTAGCGGGGGCTACAGAGACCCAGTACTTC; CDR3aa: CASSIELAGATETQYF
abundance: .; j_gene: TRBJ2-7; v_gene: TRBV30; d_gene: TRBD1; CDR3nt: TGTGCCTGGAGTGGGCGTTGGGGACAGGGATCCTACGAGCAGTACTTC; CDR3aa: CAWSGRWGQGSYEQYF
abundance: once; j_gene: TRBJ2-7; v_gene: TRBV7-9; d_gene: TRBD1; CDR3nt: TGTGCCAGCAGCACCAACAGGGGGCTGCCCTACGAGCAGTACTTC; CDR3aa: CASSTNRGLPYEQYF
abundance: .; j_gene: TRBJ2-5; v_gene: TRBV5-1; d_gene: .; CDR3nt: TGCGCCAGCAGCTACATACCAGAGACCCAGTACTTC; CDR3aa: CASSYIPETQYF
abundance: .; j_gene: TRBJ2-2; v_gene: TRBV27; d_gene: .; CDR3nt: TGTGCCAGCAGGGATTATACCGGGGAGCTGTTTTTT; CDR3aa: CASRDYTGELFF
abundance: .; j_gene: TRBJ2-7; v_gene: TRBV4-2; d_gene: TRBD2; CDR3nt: TGTGCCAGCAGCCAAGAGGACGGGGGGGTCTACGAGCAGTACTTC; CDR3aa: CASSQEDGGVYEQYF
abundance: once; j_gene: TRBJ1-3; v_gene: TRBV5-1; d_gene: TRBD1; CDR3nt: TGCGCCAGCAGCGAGACAGGGGTAGGAAACACCATATATTTT; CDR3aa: CASSETGVGNTIYF
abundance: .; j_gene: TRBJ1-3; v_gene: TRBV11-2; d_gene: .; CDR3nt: TGTGCCAGCAGCTTAGAGTTAACCTCTGGAAACACCATATATTTT; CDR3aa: CASSLELTSGNTIYF
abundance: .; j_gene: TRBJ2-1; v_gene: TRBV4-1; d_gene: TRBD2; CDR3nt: TGCGCCAGCAGCCACTTAGCGGGAGGGTCCTACAATGAGCAGTTCTTC; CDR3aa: CASSHLAGGSYNEQFF
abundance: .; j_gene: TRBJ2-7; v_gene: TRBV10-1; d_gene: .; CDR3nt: TGCGCCAGCAGTGAGTCGGGCAGGGGCGAGCAGTACTTC; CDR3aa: CASSESGRGEQYF